The T cell receptor beta chain under discussion was sequenced for a study of a mutant IDH1 vaccine in newly diagnosed glioma. Measured with immunoSEQ multiplex PCR; TCRdb has only the in-frame clones, and not every one. Of 40,000 to 55,000 clones detected, around 80% appear once; the ten largest clones hold about 12%. As for time point: week 35, safety follow-up. Vaccination comprised doses that each held 300 ug of mutant IDH1 20-mer peptide, plus topical imiquimod. About this clone itself: The antigen remains undetermined.

The V gene's germline CDR1 is SGHKS and CDR2 YYEKEE (reference sequence). This CDR3 contains 13 residues. The V and J ends lost 0 bases and 4 bases respectively, with 7 bases between them. This receptor was taken from a man aged 40-50 years with glioma. Sequenced here: PBMCs, sampled from a glioma patient whose treatment included an IDH1 peptide vaccine. V is TRBV5-5 and J is TRBJ1-1; tentative D call: TRBD1 (5 bases). CDR3 loop: CASSLAGTTEAFF. CDR3 DNA: TGTGCCAGCAGCTTGGCGGGGACCACTGAAGCTTTCTTT.